This T cell receptor beta chain was profiled in a study of blood T cell repertoires in COVID-19. Study-level information: The analysed material was cDNA or gDNA that came from T cells, B-cell-depleted T cells, or PBMCs.

Original analysis: Amplified reference gene primers provided the basis for estimating nucleated cell counts. The data were produced by immunoSEQ multiplex PCR, yet TCRdb's version contains in-frame clones alone and is incomplete. V and J calls and clone size are copied from that table; D and trimming were computed from the DNA. Among fewer than 200,000 clones listed, roughly 80% were seen once. The cohort comprised adults aged roughly 18 to 95 years residing in about two dozen US areas. Self-reported history from a screening survey and questionnaire set each donor's cohort. Trimming took 2 bases from V and 3 from J, leaving 7 bases between them. The CDR3 totals 13 residues. From germline, CDR1 is MDHEN and CDR2 SYDVKM.

The sequenced sample consisted of PBMCs or T cells enriched from blood (not recorded which). The rearrangement links TRBV28 to TRBJ1-2; D call uncertain. The sequence was collected from a man aged 50 to 59 who had recovered from COVID-19. CDR3 residues: CASSLLFDYGYTF. Written as DNA, the CDR3 is TGTGCCAGCAGTTTACTATTCGACTATGGCTACACCTTC.